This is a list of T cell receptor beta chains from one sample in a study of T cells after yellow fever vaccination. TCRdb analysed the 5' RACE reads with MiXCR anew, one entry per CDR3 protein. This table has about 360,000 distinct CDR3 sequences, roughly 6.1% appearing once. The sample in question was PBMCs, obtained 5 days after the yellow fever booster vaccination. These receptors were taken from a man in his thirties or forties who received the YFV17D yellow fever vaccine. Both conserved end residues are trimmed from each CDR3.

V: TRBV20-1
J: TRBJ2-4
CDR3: SAAESKNIQY

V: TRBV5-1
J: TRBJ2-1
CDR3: ASGRPSYNEQF

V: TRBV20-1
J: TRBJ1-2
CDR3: SASHTDNYGYT

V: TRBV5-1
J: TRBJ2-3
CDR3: ASSRTSTGTDTQY

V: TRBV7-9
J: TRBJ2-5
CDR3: ASSILAGDWSWETQY

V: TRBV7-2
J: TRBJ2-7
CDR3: ASSSGSTYEQY

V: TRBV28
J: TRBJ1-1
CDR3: ASTFSGYENTEAF

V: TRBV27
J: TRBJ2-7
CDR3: ASSHRVTPISYEQY

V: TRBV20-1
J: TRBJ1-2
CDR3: SARGREGYT

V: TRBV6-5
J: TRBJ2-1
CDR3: ASRNGYNEQF

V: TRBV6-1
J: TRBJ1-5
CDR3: ASRLGHLQPQH

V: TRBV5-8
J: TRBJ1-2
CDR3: ASSLEISYT

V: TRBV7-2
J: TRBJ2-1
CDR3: ATEGGPSGTNYNEQF

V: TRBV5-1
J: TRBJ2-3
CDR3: ASSLGGSLPTDTQY

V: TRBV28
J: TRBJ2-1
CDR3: ASSGRDDEQF

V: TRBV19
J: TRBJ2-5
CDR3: ASISTLKL

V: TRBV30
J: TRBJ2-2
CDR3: AWEMAGQIANTGELF

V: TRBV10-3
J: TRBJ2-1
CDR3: AISDGVSYNEQF

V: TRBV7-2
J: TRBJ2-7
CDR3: ASSSGTINEQY

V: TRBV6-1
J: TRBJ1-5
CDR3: ASSPVFNQPQH

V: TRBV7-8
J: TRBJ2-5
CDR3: ASSLTPRQGQETQY

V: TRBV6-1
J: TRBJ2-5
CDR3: ASSAPSTGRKSETQY

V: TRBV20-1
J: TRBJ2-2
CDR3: SARTGTRATGELF

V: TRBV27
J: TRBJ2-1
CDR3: ASSYKPSSSYNEQF

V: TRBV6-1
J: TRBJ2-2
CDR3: ASGGTGGETGELF

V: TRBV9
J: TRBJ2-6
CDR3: ASSVASGANVLT

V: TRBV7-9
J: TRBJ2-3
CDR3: AVGLTSGKDTQY

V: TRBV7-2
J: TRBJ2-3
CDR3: ASSLPTGGTNTQY

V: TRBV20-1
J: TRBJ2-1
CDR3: SARGRRAGEQF

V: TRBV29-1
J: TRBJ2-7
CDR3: SAIAPGRDRETYEQY

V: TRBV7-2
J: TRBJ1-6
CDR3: ASSWGPPRASPLH

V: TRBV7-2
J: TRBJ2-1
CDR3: ASSSSPTRNEQF

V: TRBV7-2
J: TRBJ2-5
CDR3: ASSESETQY

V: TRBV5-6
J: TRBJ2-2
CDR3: ASTHPAGEGNTGELF

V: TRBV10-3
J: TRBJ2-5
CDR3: AISGASGRTPMETQY

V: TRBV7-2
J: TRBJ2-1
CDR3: ASSRRIEQF

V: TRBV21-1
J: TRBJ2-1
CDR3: ASSKATGTYNEQF

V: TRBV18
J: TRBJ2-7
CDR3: ASSPGTGGVYEQY

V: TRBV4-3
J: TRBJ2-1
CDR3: ASSQGAAGGSYNEQF

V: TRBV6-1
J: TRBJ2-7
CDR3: ASSPDSGQVYEQY

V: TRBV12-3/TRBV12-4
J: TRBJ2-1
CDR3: ASCLATRGRAHYNEQF

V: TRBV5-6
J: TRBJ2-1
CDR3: ASSLNRLAGLYNEQF

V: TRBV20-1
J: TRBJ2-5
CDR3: SAHHRETQY

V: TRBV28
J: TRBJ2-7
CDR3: ASSLGGGNSYEQY

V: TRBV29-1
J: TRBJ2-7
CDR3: SVVVRIYEQY

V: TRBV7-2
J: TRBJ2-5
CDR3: ASSSLGQGKETQY